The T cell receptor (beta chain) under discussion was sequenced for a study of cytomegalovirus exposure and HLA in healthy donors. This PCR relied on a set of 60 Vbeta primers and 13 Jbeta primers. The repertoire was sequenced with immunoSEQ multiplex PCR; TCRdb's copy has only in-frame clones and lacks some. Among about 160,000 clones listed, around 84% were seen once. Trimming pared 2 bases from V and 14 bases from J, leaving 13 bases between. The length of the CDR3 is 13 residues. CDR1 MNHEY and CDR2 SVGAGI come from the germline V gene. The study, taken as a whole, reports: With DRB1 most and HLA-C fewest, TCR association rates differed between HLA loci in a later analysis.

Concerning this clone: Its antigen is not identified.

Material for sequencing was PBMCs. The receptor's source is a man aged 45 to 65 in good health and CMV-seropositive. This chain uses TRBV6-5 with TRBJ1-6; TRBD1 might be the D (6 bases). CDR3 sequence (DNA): TGTGCCAGCAGTTACGGACAGTTTTTTACCCTCCACTTT. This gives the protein CASSYGQFFTLHF.